The T cell receptor (beta chain) described here comes from a study of OX40 agonist ivuxolimab in advanced cancers. Study background: Patients were dosed with the agonistic anti-OX40 (CD134) antibody ivuxolimab. Ivuxolimab was administered intravenously to patients at 0.01 to 10 mg/kg every 2 weeks. The dose-escalation cohort was over 65% male, with a mean age of around 54 years, ranging about 20 to 85. Findings and limits, study-wide: The mean number of expanded clones was higher in CD8+ T cells than in CD4+.

Sequencing used immunoSEQ multiplex PCR; TCRdb keeps in-frame clones, though not all of them. The profile covers roughly 67,000 clones, with about 88% appearing a single time and 0.78% taken by the ten largest. On this clone itself: Its antigen is not known.

The source was CD4+ or CD8+ T cells sorted from blood, collected in a trial of the OX40 agonist ivuxolimab. The clonotype originates from an adult with an advanced solid tumor such as melanoma, head and neck, liver or kidney cancer.

CDR3 sequence: CASSPLQGSNTEAFF. The DNA for the CDR3 is TGTGCCAGCAGCCCCCTCCAGGGTAGTAACACTGAAGCTTTCTTT. This chain uses TRBV7-9 with TRBJ1-1, with D possibly TRBD1 on 5 matching bases. The CDR3 spans 15 residues. Per the germline V gene, CDR1 is SEHNR and CDR2 is FQNEAQ (reference sequence). The germline V and J ends were trimmed by 5 bases and 2 bases, with 15 bases remaining between them. Complete variable domain (other parts from reference TRBV7-9 and TRBJ1-1): DTGVSQNPRHKITKRGQNVTFRCDPISEHNRLYWYRQTLGQGPEFLTYFQNEAQLEKSRLLSDRFSAERPKGSFSTLEIQRTEQGDSAMYLCASSPLQGSNTEAFFGQGTRLTVV.